The present TCR beta chain was sequenced within a study of blood T cell repertoires in COVID-19. Overall study: Researchers got acute and convalescent COVID-19 samples from the United States, Italy and Spain. T cells, B-cell-depleted T cells, or PBMCs supplied cDNA or gDNA.

V lost 8 bases and J 4 bases, leaving 18 bases between the germline ends. CDR1 is MNHEY, CDR2 SVGAGI, per germline. This CDR3 comprises 14 residues. How the authors handled the data: For nucleated cells, counts were estimated from reference gene primer amplification. Generated by immunoSEQ multiplex PCR, the TCRdb table keeps only in-frame clones and is missing some. That table furnishes V, J and clone size, whereas the DNA furnished D and trimming. Of some 200,000 clones detected, 88% appear once; the ten largest clones hold 1.5%. The rearrangement links TRBV6-5 to TRBJ2-7; a possible D gene is TRBD2 (6 bases). Sample: peripheral blood. This sequence originates from a man younger than 30 with active or convalescent COVID-19. DNA for the CDR3: TGTGCCAGCTCCGGGGGAGCGATGGATTACGAGCAGTACTTC. Protein product: CASSGGAMDYEQYF.